A single T cell receptor (beta chain) is shown here with its context. Its specificity is unknown. This CDR3 has 16 amino acids. Trimming took 0 bases from V and 3 from J; bases not matched to a gene: 8. Looked up from germline, CDR1 is DFQATT and CDR2 is SNEGSKA (reference sequence). This record belongs to a study of blood T cells in healthy people across ages. Combining a sample-barcoded 5' primer with a J-beta primer mix, a second PCR ran for 7 to 11 cycles. Each cDNA molecule received a tag from a template-switch adaptor that had 12 random nucleotides. Each CDR3 protein gets one entry after TCRdb re-called the 5' RACE reads with MiXCR. The repertoire holds about 1.7 million distinct CDR3 sequences, with roughly 30% as singletons. Findings of the study overall: Not knowing donor CMV status may have confounded expanded clonotype changes. Researchers judged that diversity estimates from one million T cells fell short of true values.

This rearrangement joins TRBV20-1 to TRBJ2-3; 8 bases are a match to TRBD2. The specimen was blood. The sequence was collected from a woman in her 30s in good health. CDR3 in amino acids: CSARDGGSGETDTQYF. CDR3 nucleotides: TGCAGTGCTAGAGATGGCGGTAGCGGGGAGACAGATACGCAGTATTTT.